This T cell receptor beta chain was profiled in a study of cytomegalovirus exposure and HLA in healthy donors. Overall study findings and caveats: A few CMV-associated chains proved CMV antigen-specific in vitro.

PCR involved 60 Vbeta and 13 Jbeta primers. Original analysis: Later, 65 million to 85 million unique TCR beta chains were counted in an analysis, and about 10 million of them were shared. Sequenced by immunoSEQ multiplex PCR; TCRdb stores in-frame clones only, minus some. V, J and clone size were drawn from that table, and D and trimming were deduced from the DNA. The sample yields 100,000 to 150,000 clones, of which the top ten take up roughly 1.7%. Germline CDR1 reads MNHNY; CDR2 reads SVGAGI (reference sequence). This CDR3 comprises 14 residues. As regards this clone: The antigen is unknown.

The V and J genes are TRBV6-6 and TRBJ2-5; D not resolved. The J call is doubtful: the DNA matches TRBJ2-7 better. The specimen sequenced was PBMCs. The receptor's source is a woman between 35 and 50 years old in good health and CMV-seropositive. This chain's CDR3 is CATRSDVLSYEQYF. DNA of the CDR3: TGTGCCACAAGGAGTGACGTCCTCTCCTACGAGCAGTACTTC.